Each of the 32 T cell receptor beta chains below was sequenced from the same sample in a study of cytomegalovirus exposure and HLA in healthy donors. Generated by immunoSEQ multiplex PCR, the TCRdb table keeps only in-frame clones and is missing some. This table has around 140,000 clones, approximately 86% appearing once. Specimen: PBMCs. These receptors originate from a man aged 18 to 30 in good health and CMV-seropositive.

The rearrangement uses TRBV5-1 and TRBJ2-5, with D possibly being TRBD1 (6 bases). CDR1 and CDR2 from the germline V gene are SGHRS and YFSETQ. V was pared by 4 bases and J by 5 bases, with 12 bases between. The CDR3 runs 13 residues. The CDR3 region is CASSHRVLETQYF. CDR3 nucleotides: TGCGCCAGCAGCCACAGGGTTTTGGAGACCCAGTACTTC.

The chain recombines TRBV7-8 with TRBJ2-5; TRBD1 might be the D (5 bases). Trimming took off 7 bases at V and 5 bases at J, with 20 bases between the two ends. This CDR3 spans 15 amino acids. The germline CDR1 and CDR2 sequences are SGHVS and FQNEAQ. The CDR3 DNA reads as TGTGCCAGCACGCCTTCCAAGGCTAAGGGGGAGACCCAGTACTTC. This codes for CASTPSKAKGETQYF. Full variable domain (outside the CDR3, taken from reference TRBV7-8 and TRBJ2-5): GAGVSQSPRYKVAKRGQDVALRCDPISGHVSLFWYQQALGQGPEFLTYFQNEAQLDKSGLPSDRFFAERPEGSVSTLKIQRTQQEDSAVYLCASTPSKAKGETQYFGPGTRLLVL.

Here the CDR3 DNA reads TGTGCCAGCAGACCCGACAGGATGAAAGCTTTCTTT. It specifies CASRPDRMKAFF. The chain has TRBV6-6 and TRBJ1-1; D is perhaps TRBD1 (6 bases). The CDR3 spans 12 residues. V was trimmed by 6 bases and J by 9 bases, leaving 14 bases between them. CDR1 is MNHNY and CDR2 is SVGAGI in the germline V gene (reference sequence).

The V gene is TRBV25-1, the J gene TRBJ2-1, with 8 bases matching TRBD2. In germline, CDR1 is MGHDK, CDR2 SYGVNS. The ends lost 7 bases at V and 10 bases at J; junction bases unmatched: 18. The CDR3 is 16 residues long. The CDR3 DNA sequence: TGTGCCAGCAAAGGAAGGGTCCGGGAGGGCCGGAACGAGCAGTTCTTC. This encodes CASKGRVREGRNEQFF.

V usage is TRBV5-1 and J usage is TRBJ2-1, with D possibly TRBD1 on 6 matching bases. The CDR3 is 16 amino acids. With 2 bases removed from V and 1 base from J, the gap between germline ends came to 13 bases. CDR1 is SGHRS and CDR2 is YFSETQ in the germline V gene. CDR3 sequence reads: CASSFLQGVSYNEQFF. The CDR3 DNA follows: TGCGCCAGCAGCTTTTTACAGGGAGTGTCCTACAATGAGCAGTTCTTC. Together with reference TRBV5-1 and TRBJ2-1, the CDR3 gives the full variable domain: KAGVTQTPRYLIKTRGQQVTLSCSPISGHRSVSWYQQTPGQGLQFLFEYFSETQRNKGNFPGRFSGRQFSNSRSEMNVSTLELGDSALYLCASSFLQGVSYNEQFFGPGTRLTVL.

This clone was seen a handful of times. The rearrangement uses TRBV18 and TRBJ1-1; D is perhaps TRBD1 (6 bases). Germline CDR1 KGHSH, CDR2 LQKENI. The V gene lost 2 bases and the J gene lost 6 bases, with 10 bases spanning the gap. This CDR3 contains 13 residues. The chain's CDR3 is CASSPLGAAEAFF. In DNA form, the CDR3 reads TGTGCCAGCTCACCATTGGGGGCGGCTGAAGCTTTCTTT.

The rearrangement joins TRBV5-5 to TRBJ2-2; D unclear. V shed 7 bases and J shed 0 bases, with 4 bases lying between them. The length of the CDR3 is 12 residues. Per germline, CDR1 SGHKS and CDR2 YYEKEE (reference sequence). CDR3 DNA: TGTGCCAGCGCTACGAACACCGGGGAGCTGTTTTTT. As protein: CASATNTGELFF.

V and J are TRBV5-1 and TRBJ2-1, with 11 bases aligning to TRBD2. The V gene's germline CDR1 is SGHRS and CDR2 YFSETQ. The CDR3 length is 14 residues. Unmatched junction bases numbered 2, after V lost 1 base and J lost 8 bases. CDR3 bases: TGCGCCAGCAGCTTGACTAGCGGGAGTTATGAGCAGTTCTTC. Protein sequence: CASSLTSGSYEQFF. Together with reference TRBV5-1 and TRBJ2-1, the CDR3 gives the full variable domain: KAGVTQTPRYLIKTRGQQVTLSCSPISGHRSVSWYQQTPGQGLQFLFEYFSETQRNKGNFPGRFSGRQFSNSRSEMNVSTLELGDSALYLCASSLTSGSYEQFFGPGTRLTVL.

The chain joins TRBV6-1 to TRBJ2-3; D unclear. The CDR3 has 13 residues. Per germline, CDR1 MNHNS and CDR2 SASEGT. Trimming pared 10 bases from V and 1 base from J, leaving 12 bases between. CDR3 DNA sequence: TGTGCCACCGGAGAGTGGGGCACAGATACGCAGTATTTT. Protein product: CATGEWGTDTQYF.

This clone has a single count. This chain joins TRBV27 and TRBJ1-2; TRBD1 aligns across 9 bases. The CDR3 is 17 amino acids. The trim removed 0 bases at V and 7 bases at J, leaving 12 bases unmatched. Germline CDR1 is MNHEY and CDR2 is SMNVEV (reference sequence). The CDR3 DNA reads TGTGCCAGCAGTTTATCGGTCACACAGGGGGCACGCTTTGGCTACACCTTC. Translating it yields CASSLSVTQGARFGYTF.

This rearrangement joins TRBV5-1 to TRBJ2-1; no clear D gene. CDR1 SGHRS and CDR2 YFSETQ come from the germline V gene. The CDR3 is 15 amino acids. V lost 0 bases and J lost 0, with 7 bases in between. DNA of the CDR3: TGCGCCAGCAGCTTGGCCTCGGGCTCCTACAATGAGCAGTTCTTC. It encodes CASSLASGSYNEQFF.

The chain is built from TRBV2 and TRBJ1-2, with TRBD1 as a possible D gene (6 bases). V was trimmed by 6 bases and J by 5 bases, leaving 16 bases between them. CDR3 length: 14 residues. From germline, CDR1 is SNHLY and CDR2 FYNNEI. CDR3 amino acids: CASSAETGSYGYTF. The DNA for the CDR3 is TGTGCCAGCAGCGCCGAAACAGGGTCTTATGGCTACACCTTC.

This sequence joins TRBV4-2 and TRBJ2-7; 14 bases match TRBD2. Germline V gene data show CDR1 as LGHNA and CDR2 as YNFKEQ. V shed 0 bases and J 5 bases; nucleotides not matched to a gene: 3. The CDR3 loop spans 16 amino acids. The CDR3 loop reads CASSQDGTSGSNEQYF. CDR3 DNA: TGTGCCAGCAGCCAAGATGGGACTAGCGGGAGCAACGAGCAGTACTTC.

This chain uses TRBV14 with TRBJ1-2; 9 nucleotides line up with TRBD1. There are 13 residues in the CDR3. The germline V gene has CDR1 SGHDN and CDR2 FVKESK. V was pared by 6 bases and J by 7 bases, with 6 bases of the junction left unmatched. The CDR3 region has the DNA TGTGCCAGCAGTGAACAGGGGGCGTTTGGCTACACCTTC. This gives the protein CASSEQGAFGYTF.

This clone was detected only a few times. DNA for the CDR3: TGTGCCAGCAGCTCTATCACCGGGGAGCTGTTTTTT. Translation: CASSSITGELFF. The gene calls are TRBV11-3 and TRBJ2-2, with D unclear. Per the germline V gene, CDR1 is SGHNT and CDR2 is YENEEA. The CDR3 runs to 12 residues. The V end was cut by 4 bases, the J end by 4 bases, with 4 bases between.

V is TRBV5-4 and J is TRBJ1-1, with TRBD1 matching 7 bases. Germline assignment: CDR1 SGHNT and CDR2 YYREEE (reference sequence). V was clipped by 5 bases and J by 1 base; unmatched bases: 8. The CDR3 is made up of 15 amino acids. CDR3 residues: CASSRDSSSNTEAFF. CDR3 DNA: TGTGCCAGCAGTCGGGACAGCAGCTCGAACACTGAAGCTTTCTTT.

The chain links TRBV5-1 to TRBJ2-5, with D unresolved. Germline lookup yields CDR1 SGHRS and CDR2 YFSETQ. The CDR3 runs to 15 residues. The V end was cut by 4 bases, the J end by 1 base, with 14 bases between. CDR3 region: CASSPTSNIQETQYF. The DNA for the CDR3 is TGCGCCAGCAGCCCCACCTCAAACATCCAAGAGACCCAGTACTTC.

The rearrangement joins TRBV9 to TRBJ2-2, with 12 bases aligning to TRBD2. From germline, CDR1 is SGDLS and CDR2 YYNGEE. The CDR3 runs 15 residues. Trimming took 5 bases from V and 7 from J; bases not matched to a gene: 6. CDR3 residues: CASRASGGAGGELFF. CDR3 sequence (DNA): TGTGCCAGCAGGGCTAGCGGGGGGGCCGGCGGGGAGCTGTTTTTT.

The chain's CDR3 is CASSLEGVGRANYGYTF. DNA of the CDR3: TGTGCCAGCAGCTTGGAGGGGGTCGGGCGAGCTAACTATGGCTACACCTTC. V gene TRBV5-6 combines with J gene TRBJ1-2; possibly TRBD1 for D (6 bases). Germline lookup yields CDR1 SGHDT and CDR2 YYEEEE. The CDR3 length is 17 residues. Trimming removed 0 bases from V and 0 bases from J, with 15 bases in between.

This sequence joins TRBV6-5 and TRBJ1-2, with 8 bases identical to TRBD1. The length of the CDR3 is 14 residues. V lost 6 bases and J lost 8; bases outside the gene matches: 11. CDR1 is MNHEY and CDR2 is SVGAGI in the germline V gene. In DNA form, the CDR3 reads TGTGCCAGCAGGAGAGCGCTCGACAGGGGCGGCTACACCTTC. This gives the protein CASRRALDRGGYTF.

This chain uses TRBV25-1 with TRBJ2-3; the D is unclear. CDR1 and CDR2 from the germline V gene are MGHDK and SYGVNS. The CDR3 has 12 residues. V lost 7 bases and J 6 bases, leaving 11 bases between the germline ends. CDR3 protein: CASTRTGDTQYF. CDR3 nucleotide sequence: TGTGCCAGCACCAGAACCGGGGATACGCAGTATTTT.

The CDR3 here is CASSPRTGYGYTF. The DNA for the CDR3 is TGTGCCAGTAGTCCCAGGACAGGGTATGGCTACACCTTC. The chain combines TRBV19 with TRBJ1-2, with TRBD1 matching 8 bases. This CDR3 contains 13 residues. V dropped 5 bases and J dropped 5; count of bases not matched to a gene: 4. CDR1 is LNHDA, CDR2 SQIVND, per germline (reference sequence).

This chain connects TRBV4-1 to TRBJ1-5, with D unresolved. The V gene lost 0 bases and the J gene lost 1 base, with 7 bases spanning the gap. The CDR3 has 15 residues. Per germline, CDR1 MGHRA and CDR2 YSYEKL. The CDR3 here is CASSQDLESNQPQHF. Written as DNA, the CDR3 is TGCGCCAGCAGCCAAGATCTGGAGAGCAATCAGCCCCAGCATTTT.

The genes are TRBV6-1 and TRBJ1-5; TRBD1 aligns across 10 bases. Trimming took 7 bases from V and 6 from J; bases not matched to a gene: 9. The V gene's germline CDR1 is MNHNS and CDR2 SASEGT. The CDR3 covers 15 residues. CDR3 in amino acids: CASIPSTGGGQPQHF. The CDR3 DNA reads as TGTGCCAGCATTCCCTCGACAGGGGGCGGTCAGCCCCAGCATTTT.

The rearrangement joins TRBV6-4 to TRBJ2-1, with 13 bases fitting TRBD2. The V segment lost 2 bases and the J segment 5 bases; nucleotides outside the gene matches: 0. The CDR3 is 15 residues long. Germline loops: CDR1 MRHNA, CDR2 SNTAGT. As DNA, the CDR3 is TGTGCCAGCAGTGACGGGACTAGCGGGGACAATGAGCAGTTCTTC. Translation gives CASSDGTSGDNEQFF.

This clone came up once. V is TRBV2 and J is TRBJ1-1, with D possibly being TRBD1 (5 bases). The germline gives CDR1 SNHLY, CDR2 FYNNEI. The CDR3 totals 13 residues. V was cut by 6 bases and J by 1 base, with 9 bases left in between. CDR3 bases: TGTGCCAGCAGGCTGGGGCCGAACACTGAAGCTTTCTTT. Translation gives CASRLGPNTEAFF.

The chain is built from TRBV30 and TRBJ2-6; TRBD1 matches 9 bases. The CDR3 is 19 amino acids. CDR1 is GTSNPN, CDR2 SVGIG, per germline (reference sequence). Germline trimming cut 2 bases from V and 0 bases from J; bases unmatched to any gene: 11. CDR3 DNA sequence: TGTGCCTGGAGTAGAGACAGGGGGTTTTTTAGCTCTGGGGCCAACGTCCTGACTTTC. Its translation is CAWSRDRGFFSSGANVLTF.

This sequence joins TRBV30 and TRBJ2-5, with a tentative D call TRBD1 (5 bases). The germline V gene has CDR1 GTSNPN and CDR2 SVGIG (reference sequence). Trimming shortened V by 6 bases and J by 5 bases, and 16 bases separated the two germline ends. This CDR3 comprises 13 residues. In DNA, the CDR3 is TGTGCCTGCTCCAAGGGGCGTCGGGAGACCCAGTACTTC. Protein: CACSKGRRETQYF.

Turning to this clone: Other DNA sequences of this sample code for an identical CDR3. The V call is TRBV29-1, the J call TRBJ2-7, with 8 bases lining up with TRBD1. The germline V gene has CDR1 SQVTM and CDR2 ANQGSEA. The CDR3 runs 11 residues. The V gene end was trimmed by 7 bases and the J gene end by 5 bases; junction bases not matched to a gene: 4. The CDR3, as DNA: TGCAGCGGCCGGACAGGGAACGAGCAGTACTTC. It codes for CSGRTGNEQYF.

Regarding this clone: The same CDR3 is also encoded by other DNA sequences in this sample. The chain carries TRBV9 and TRBJ1-6; 7 nucleotides agree with TRBD1. The V and J ends lost 0 bases and 7 bases, in that order; junction bases with no gene match: 4. The germline CDR1 and CDR2 sequences are SGDLS and YYNGEE. This CDR3 comprises 15 residues. CDR3 residues: CASSVEGRGNSPLHF. CDR3 nucleotide sequence: TGTGCCAGCAGCGTAGAGGGCAGGGGGAATTCACCCCTCCACTTT.

The chain recombines TRBV28 with TRBJ1-5; 7 bases agree with TRBD1. V trimming: 10 bases; J trimming: 0 bases; junction bases outside the gene matches: 3. The V gene's germline CDR1 is MDHEN and CDR2 SYDVKM. CDR3 length: 13 amino acids. The chain's CDR3 is CATDRDSNQPQHF. For the CDR3, the DNA is TGTGCCACTGACAGGGATAGCAATCAGCCCCAGCATTTT. The whole variable domain, filled in from reference TRBV28 and TRBJ1-5, reads DVKVTQSSRYLVKRTGEKVFLECVQDMDHENMFWYRQDPGLGLRLIYFSYDVKMKEKGDIPEGYSVSREKKERFSLILESASTNQTSMYLCATDRDSNQPQHFGDGTRLSIL.

The chain links TRBV30 to TRBJ1-1, with D unresolved. The germline V gene has CDR1 GTSNPN and CDR2 SVGIG (reference sequence). The length of the CDR3 is 14 residues. The germline V and J ends were trimmed by 5 bases and 3 bases, with 16 bases remaining between them. CDR3 protein: CAWAPVGLDTEAFF. CDR3 DNA sequence: TGTGCCTGGGCTCCCGTCGGGTTGGACACTGAAGCTTTCTTT.